Listed below are T cell receptor beta chains from one sample, sequenced in a study of T-cell memory formation after mild COVID-19. Via MiXCR, TCRdb re-called the 5' RACE reads, giving one row per CDR3 protein. The repertoire includes 350,000 to 500,000 distinct CDR3 sequences, roughly 18% of them detected once, and roughly 21% sits in the top ten. Source material: PBMCs or a T cell subset sorted from them (not recorded which). These receptors originate from a man aged 18 to 29 who had mild COVID-19 (a few samples of this study predate the infection). Cell type and time point are not known. The CDR3 runs from the conserved cysteine through the conserved F or W. The D gene is left open where the match is weak. The size of a clone is reported for some rows only, either as once, few or many, or as a class for expanded clones.

TRBD1,TRBJ2-1,-,TRBV5-1,TGCGCCAGCAGCGGAGGGGACAGGGGCTATGAGCAGTTCTTC,CASSGGDRGYEQFF
TRBD1,TRBJ2-5,-,TRBV11-2,TGTGCCAGCAGCCGGACAGGGGAGCAAGAGACCCAGTACTTC,CASSRTGEQETQYF
TRBD1,TRBJ1-2,-,TRBV7-2,TGTGCCAGCAGCTTCACTTACCAGGGACAGGGGAACGGCTACACCTTC,CASSFTYQGQGNGYTF
TRBD2,TRBJ2-5,few,TRBV4-3,TGCGCCAGCAGCCGATTAGCGGGGGCCCGAGAGACCCAGTACTTC,CASSRLAGARETQYF
-,TRBJ1-5,few,TRBV19,TGTGCCAGTAGTATATGGGGAGACTCTCGCCCCCAGCATTTT,CASSIWGDSRPQHF
-,TRBJ1-1,-,TRBV9,TGTGCCAGCAGCATATCGGACAGAGCTGAAGCTTTCTTT,CASSISDRAEAFF
TRBD2,TRBJ2-5,few,TRBV12-3/TRBV12-4,TGTGCCAGCAGTTCCGGGACTAGCATTGGAGAGACCCAGTACTTC,CASSSGTSIGETQYF
TRBD2,TRBJ2-1,few,TRBV7-9,TGTGCCAGCCTCGACCGGGGGGGGACGGGCAATGAGCAGTTCTTC,CASLDRGGTGNEQFF
-,TRBJ1-5,once,TRBV6-2/TRBV6-3,TGTGCCAGCACCAAAGTGGGGGAAGGCAATCAGCCCCAGCATTTT,CASTKVGEGNQPQHF
-,TRBJ2-2,-,TRBV10-3,TGTGCCATCCCCCAGACAGATAACACCGGGGAGCTGTTTTTT,CAIPQTDNTGELFF
-,TRBJ2-7,few,TRBV5-1,TGCGCCAGCAGCTTTGGGGGGTCGACAGGGCAGTACGAGCAGTACTTC,CASSFGGSTGQYEQYF
TRBD1,TRBJ1-6,few,TRBV12-3/TRBV12-4,TGTGCCAGCAGCAGGACAGGGGCGAATTCACCCCTCCACTTT,CASSRTGANSPLHF
-,TRBJ2-1,few,TRBV6-6,TGTGCCAGCACGGACACACCTTACAATGAGCAGTTCTTC,CASTDTPYNEQFF
-,TRBJ1-1,-,TRBV7-2,TGTGCCAGCAGCCTGAGGGGGTGGGGGATGAACACTGAAGCTTTCTTT,CASSLRGWGMNTEAFF
-,TRBJ1-5,few,TRBV6-2/TRBV6-3,TGTGCCAGCAGTTACTCGGAAAATCAGCCCCAGCATTTT,CASSYSENQPQHF